The 10 T cell receptor beta chains reported below all come from one sample, sequenced in a study of blood T cell repertoires in COVID-19 (dated by TCRdb to about 2020). Library preparation used the immunoSEQ multiplex PCR assay. TCRdb's version of the immuneACCESS table is confined to in-frame rearrangements and falls short of the full clone set. An unresolved V gene accounts for under half of the shortfall where checked; the remainder is of unknown origin. This sample holds over 200,000 clones; approximately 83% were observed only once. The ten largest clones capture around 2.9% of the sample. Sequencing was performed on peripheral blood. Receptor source: a woman aged 25 to 39 who had recovered from COVID-19.

The chain couples TRBV5-1 to TRBJ2-5; 13 bases agree with TRBD2. V gave up 3 bases and J gave up 5 bases; unmatched junction bases: 4. Germline CDR1 SGHRS, CDR2 YFSETQ. The CDR3 contains 15 residues. The CDR3 DNA sequence: TGCGCCAGCAGCTCTGGACTAGCGGGGGTGGAGACCCAGTACTTC. Encoded protein: CASSSGLAGVETQYF.

This rearrangement joins TRBV4-2 to TRBJ1-1, with no clear D. This CDR3 region has 14 residues. Germline V CDR1 and CDR2: LGHNA, YNFKEQ. Trimming removed 0 bases from V and 1 base from J, with 6 bases in between. CDR3 DNA sequence: TGTGCCAGCAGCCAAGATCGGAGGAACACTGAAGCTTTCTTT. The encoded protein is CASSQDRRNTEAFF.

This clone appeared a single time. CDR3 loop: CASSLFLSPGANVLTF. The CDR3, as DNA: TGTGCCAGCAGCTTATTCCTTAGCCCTGGGGCCAACGTCCTGACTTTC. This chain joins TRBV7-9 and TRBJ2-6; no reliable D call. Trimming shortened V by 2 bases and J by 2 bases, and 10 bases separated the two germline ends. This CDR3 contains 16 residues. Germline-derived CDR1 and CDR2 are SEHNR and FQNEAQ (reference sequence).

V and J are TRBV7-9 and TRBJ2-1, with D unresolved. The CDR3 is 12 amino acids. The germline CDR1 and CDR2 sequences are SEHNR and FQNEAQ (reference sequence). Deletions cut 5 bases from V and 8 bases from J, with 10 bases between. Here the CDR3 DNA reads TGTGCCAGCAGCGTCCTTTTCGATGAGCAGTTCTTC. It specifies CASSVLFDEQFF.

This chain joins TRBV7-2 and TRBJ2-3; 9 nucleotides match TRBD2. The CDR3 has 15 amino acids. V shed 1 base and J 4 bases; nucleotides not matched to a gene: 3. From germline, CDR1 is SGHTA and CDR2 FQGNSA. Here the CDR3 reads CASSLVAGGPDTQYF. The CDR3 coding sequence is TGTGCCAGCAGCTTAGTGGCGGGGGGGCCAGATACGCAGTATTTT.

V usage is TRBV11-1 and J usage is TRBJ2-3; 7 nucleotides agree with TRBD2. The germline V gene has CDR1 SGHAT and CDR2 FQDESV (reference sequence). Trimming took 5 bases from V and 0 from J; bases not matched to a gene: 5. The CDR3 covers 15 residues. Written as DNA, the CDR3 is TGTGCCAGCAGCATAACTAGCGTTAGCACAGATACGCAGTATTTT. Its protein product is CASSITSVSTDTQYF.

The V call is TRBV4-2, the J call TRBJ1-1, with D perhaps TRBD1 (5 bases). Trimming took off 4 bases at V and 1 base at J, with 13 bases between the two ends. The CDR3 length is 15 residues. Per germline, CDR1 LGHNA and CDR2 YNFKEQ. The CDR3 spells CASSPAWGGNTEAFF. CDR3 in DNA: TGTGCCAGCAGCCCTGCTTGGGGGGGGAACACTGAAGCTTTCTTT.

The chain joins TRBV15 to TRBJ1-6; D ambiguous. CDR1 is LNHNV, CDR2 YYDKDF, per germline (reference sequence). The V gene lost 9 bases and the J gene lost 0 bases, with 9 bases spanning the gap. The CDR3 length is 14 residues. The CDR3 is CATSSSSYNSPLHF. For the CDR3, the DNA is TGTGCCACTTCTTCGAGCTCCTATAATTCACCCCTCCACTTT.

The V call is TRBV5-5, the J call TRBJ1-2, with D possibly TRBD1 on 5 matching bases. Trimming shortened V by 2 bases and J by 3 bases, and 8 bases separated the two germline ends. This CDR3 region has 13 residues. Germline V gene lookup returns CDR1 SGHKS and CDR2 YYEKEE (reference sequence). The DNA of the CDR3 is TGTGCCAGCAGCTTCGGGGGAGACTATGGCTACACCTTC. This translates into CASSFGGDYGYTF.

The rearrangement links TRBV5-1 to TRBJ1-1; weak D call: TRBD1 (5 bases). This CDR3 comprises 14 residues. Germline loops: CDR1 SGHRS, CDR2 YFSETQ. Deletions cut 4 bases from V and 4 bases from J, with 14 bases between. CDR3 nucleotide sequence: TGCGCCAGCAGCCAAGAAGTAACAGGCACTGAAGCTTTCTTT. As protein: CASSQEVTGTEAFF. The full variable domain, with the rest looked up from reference TRBV5-1 and TRBJ1-1, is KAGVTQTPRYLIKTRGQQVTLSCSPISGHRSVSWYQQTPGQGLQFLFEYFSETQRNKGNFPGRFSGRQFSNSRSEMNVSTLELGDSALYLCASSQEVTGTEAFFGQGTRLTVV.